This TCR beta chain appears in the sequencing data of a study of beta chain features in type 1 diabetes. About the research overall: The patients were much like the healthy donors in age, gender and cell yields. Whole-study findings and limits: Patients with type 1 diabetes showed fewer VDJ junction insertions and more deletions. For patients and controls alike, PCR might favor shorter templates to the same degree. Across patients, naive, central memory and Treg TCRB repertoires exhibited apparently greater similarity than was observed across healthy donors.

The entirety of the isolated RNA underwent reverse transcription, so expressed TCRB transcripts were sequenced. Libraries were prepared by immunoSEQ multiplex PCR; TCRdb keeps only in-frame clonotypes and omits some of them. The table has hundreds of thousands of clones, about 10% seen once. Regarding this clone: Its specificity is unknown.

The CDR3 runs to 14 residues. V was clipped by 3 bases and J by 2 bases, with 9 bases between them. Germline V gives CDR1 SEHNR, CDR2 FQNEAQ (reference sequence). V and J are TRBV7-9 and TRBJ2-3; D call uncertain. Sequenced: naive CD4+ T cells from blood. This receptor was obtained from a woman between 18 and 29 years old in good health. Here the CDR3 DNA reads TGTGCCAGCAGCTTGCGTGGTAACACAGATACGCAGTATTTT. Amino acids: CASSLRGNTDTQYF.